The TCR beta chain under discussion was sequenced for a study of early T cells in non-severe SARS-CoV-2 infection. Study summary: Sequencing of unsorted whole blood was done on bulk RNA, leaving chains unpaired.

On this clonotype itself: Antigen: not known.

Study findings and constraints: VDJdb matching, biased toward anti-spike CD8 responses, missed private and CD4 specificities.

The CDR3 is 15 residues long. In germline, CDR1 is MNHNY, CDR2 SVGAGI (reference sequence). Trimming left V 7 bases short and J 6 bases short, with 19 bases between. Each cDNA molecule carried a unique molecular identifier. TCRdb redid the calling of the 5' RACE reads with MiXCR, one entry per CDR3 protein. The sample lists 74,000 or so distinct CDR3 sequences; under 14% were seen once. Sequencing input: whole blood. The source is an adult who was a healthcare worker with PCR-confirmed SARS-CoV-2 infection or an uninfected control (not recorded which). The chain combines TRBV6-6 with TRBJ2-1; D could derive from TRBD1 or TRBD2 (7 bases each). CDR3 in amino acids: CASIDREGGINEQFF. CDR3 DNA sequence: TGTGCCAGCATAGACAGGGAGGGCGGAATCAATGAGCAGTTCTTC.